The clone carrying this T cell receptor beta chain was found a few times. The antigen remains undetermined. Researchers sorted naive CD8 T cells as cells that were CD8+CD4-CCR7+CD45RA+. This record belongs to a study of molecular identifiers for immune sequencing clone quantification. Findings of the study overall: Beyond 20 RNA copies, clones held over 98% of effector molecules, compared with under 1% in naive cells. Among 800,000 to 1,000,000 naive cells, spiked Jurkat TCR RNA from a single cell was reportedly detectable.

The bulk TCR libraries were made with methods described before and with listed TCR primers. Using its own MiXCR run on the PCR reads, TCRdb lists one record per CDR3 protein. This table holds over 100,000 distinct CDR3 sequences, less than 35% found once. V trimming: 6 bases; J trimming: 3 bases; junction bases outside the gene matches: 7. From germline, CDR1 is MNHEY and CDR2 SMNVEV (reference sequence). The CDR3 loop spans 14 amino acids. The sequenced sample consisted of naive CD8+ T cells from blood, with Jurkat cell RNA spiked in. Subset here: FACS-sorted CD8+CD4-CCR7+CD45RA+ naive T cells. The receptor was derived from a human donor in good health. Some libraries in this study had Jurkat cell RNA spiked in. This chain connects TRBV27 to TRBJ2-7; 8 bases match TRBD2. The CDR3 protein is CASSPGGLLYEQYF. Written as DNA, the CDR3 is TGTGCCAGCAGCCCGGGAGGGTTGCTCTACGAGCAGTACTTC.